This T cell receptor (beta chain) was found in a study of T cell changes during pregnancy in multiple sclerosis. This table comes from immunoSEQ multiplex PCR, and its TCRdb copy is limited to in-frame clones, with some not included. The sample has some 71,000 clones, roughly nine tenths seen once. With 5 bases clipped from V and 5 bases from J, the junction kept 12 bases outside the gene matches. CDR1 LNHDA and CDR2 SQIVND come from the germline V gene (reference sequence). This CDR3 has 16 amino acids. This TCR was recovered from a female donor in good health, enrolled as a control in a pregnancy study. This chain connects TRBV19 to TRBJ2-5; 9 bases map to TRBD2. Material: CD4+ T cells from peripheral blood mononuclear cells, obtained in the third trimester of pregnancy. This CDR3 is CASSPKGGGADETQYF. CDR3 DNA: TGTGCCAGTAGTCCTAAAGGCGGGGGGGCGGATGAGACCCAGTACTTC.